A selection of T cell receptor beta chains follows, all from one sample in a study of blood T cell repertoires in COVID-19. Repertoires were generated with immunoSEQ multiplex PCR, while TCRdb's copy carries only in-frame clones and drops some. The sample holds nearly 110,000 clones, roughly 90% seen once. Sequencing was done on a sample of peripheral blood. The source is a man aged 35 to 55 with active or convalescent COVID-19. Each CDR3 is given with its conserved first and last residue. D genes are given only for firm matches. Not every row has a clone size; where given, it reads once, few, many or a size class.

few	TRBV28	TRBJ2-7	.	CASSSGQSYEQYF	TGTGCCAGCAGTTCCGGACAGTCCTACGAGCAGTACTTC
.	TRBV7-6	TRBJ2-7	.	CASSLVRGPTYEQYF	TGTGCCAGCAGCTTAGTCAGGGGCCCTACCTACGAGCAGTACTTC
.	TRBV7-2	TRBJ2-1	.	CASSFRREYNEQFF	TGTGCCAGCAGCTTTAGGCGGGAATACAATGAGCAGTTCTTC
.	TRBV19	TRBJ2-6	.	CASSESSGANVLTF	TGTGCCAGTAGTGAGAGCTCTGGGGCCAACGTCCTGACTTTC
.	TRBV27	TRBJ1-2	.	CASSLSSSNYGYTF	TGTGCCAGCAGTTTATCTTCCAGTAACTATGGCTACACCTTC
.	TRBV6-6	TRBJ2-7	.	CASSYGGTGTYEQYF	TGTGCCAGCAGTTACGGGGGGACGGGGACCTACGAGCAGTACTTC
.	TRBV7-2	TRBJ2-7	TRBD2	CASSPRTSGSSYEQYF	TGTGCCAGCAGCCCTCGGACTAGCGGGAGCTCCTACGAGCAGTACTTC
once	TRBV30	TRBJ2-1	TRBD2	CAWSWIAGENEQFF	TGTGCCTGGAGCTGGATAGCGGGAGAAAATGAGCAGTTCTTC
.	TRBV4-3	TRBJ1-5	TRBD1	CASSLDRGSSQPQHF	TGCGCCAGCAGCTTGGACAGGGGCTCGTCTCAGCCCCAGCATTTT
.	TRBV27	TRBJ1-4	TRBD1	CASRPDRVTNEKLFF	TGTGCCAGCAGGCCGGACAGGGTAACTAATGAAAAACTGTTTTTT
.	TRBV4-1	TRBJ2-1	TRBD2	CASSFLIAGGSNNEQFF	TGCGCCAGCAGCTTTCTAATAGCGGGAGGGTCCAACAATGAGCAGTTCTTC
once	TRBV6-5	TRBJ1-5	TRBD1	CASSIRQGTGQPQHF	TGTGCCAGCAGTATAAGACAGGGTACCGGGCAGCCCCAGCATTTT
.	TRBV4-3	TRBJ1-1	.	CASSQSGENTEAFF	TGCGCCAGCAGCCAATCAGGTGAGAACACTGAAGCTTTCTTT
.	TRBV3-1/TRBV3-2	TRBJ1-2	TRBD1	CASSQRQGDGYTF	TGTGCCAGCAGCCAAAGGCAGGGGGATGGCTACACCTTC
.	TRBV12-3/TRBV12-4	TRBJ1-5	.	CASTWGRQPQHF	TGTGCCAGCACGTGGGGCAGGCAGCCCCAGCATTTT
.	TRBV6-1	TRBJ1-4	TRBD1	CASSAGQGGTNEKLFF	TGTGCCAGCAGTGCCGGACAGGGGGGCACTAATGAAAAACTGTTTTTT
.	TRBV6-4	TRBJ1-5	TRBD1	CASSDWSAWLDRGHRYSNQPQHF	TGTGCCAGCAGTGACTGGTCGGCCTGGTTAGACAGGGGGCATCGGTATAGCAATCAGCCCCAGCATTTT
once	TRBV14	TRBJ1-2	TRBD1	CASSPSTGSPYGYTF	TGTGCCAGCAGCCCATCGACAGGGAGCCCCTATGGCTACACCTTC
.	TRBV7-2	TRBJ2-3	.	CASSNRDTYTDTQYF	TGTGCCAGCAGCAATCGGGACACTTACACAGATACGCAGTATTTT
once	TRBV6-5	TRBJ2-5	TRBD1	CASRATGGETQYF	TGTGCCAGCAGAGCAACAGGGGGGGAGACCCAGTACTTC
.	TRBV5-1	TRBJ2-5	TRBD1	CASSLGTGQETQYF	TGCGCCAGCAGCTTGGGGACAGGGCAAGAGACCCAGTACTTC
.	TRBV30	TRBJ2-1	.	CAWSSRGNEQFF	TGTGCCTGGAGCTCCCGCGGGAATGAGCAGTTCTTC
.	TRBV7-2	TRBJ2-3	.	CASSYSTGFTTDTQYF	TGTGCCAGCAGCTACTCCACAGGGTTTACCACAGATACGCAGTATTTT
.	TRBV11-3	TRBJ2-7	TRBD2	CASSLLAGGAYEQYF	TGTGCCAGCAGCTTACTAGCGGGAGGTGCCTACGAGCAGTACTTC
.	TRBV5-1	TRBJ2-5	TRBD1	CASSLAQGALRETQYF	TGCGCCAGCAGCTTGGCGCAGGGGGCGCTCAGGGAGACCCAGTACTTC
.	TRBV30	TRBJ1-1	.	CAWMTGNTEAFF	TGTGCCTGGATGACAGGGAACACTGAAGCTTTCTTT
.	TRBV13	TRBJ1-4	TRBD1	CASSQRDREGEKLFF	TGTGCCAGCAGCCAGCGGGACAGGGAGGGTGAAAAACTGTTTTTT
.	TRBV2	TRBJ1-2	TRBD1	CASKQGARGYTF	TGTGCCAGCAAACAGGGGGCGCGCGGCTACACCTTC
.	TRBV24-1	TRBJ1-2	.	CATSAIPGTEQNYGYTF	TGTGCCACCAGTGCTATTCCCGGGACTGAACAGAACTATGGCTACACCTTC
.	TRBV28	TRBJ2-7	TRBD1	CASRMAAGQGAGEQYF	TGTGCCAGCAGGATGGCCGCGGGACAGGGGGCTGGGGAGCAGTACTTC
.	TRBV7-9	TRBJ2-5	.	CASSSQGIQYF	TGTGCCAGCAGCTCACAGGGAATCCAGTACTTC
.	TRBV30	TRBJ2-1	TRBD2	CAWTVTSGRYNEQFF	TGTGCCTGGACCGTAACTAGCGGAAGATACAATGAGCAGTTCTTC
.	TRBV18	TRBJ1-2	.	CASSPNRAFYGYTF	TGTGCCAGCTCACCAAATCGCGCCTTCTATGGCTACACCTTC
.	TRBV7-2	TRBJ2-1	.	CASSPQGALWQFF	TGTGCCAGCAGCCCGCAAGGGGCCCTTTGGCAGTTCTTC
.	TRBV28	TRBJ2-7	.	CASSFRSYEQYF	TGTGCCAGCAGTTTTCGGAGCTACGAGCAGTACTTC
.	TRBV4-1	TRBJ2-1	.	CASSQMDRDAYNEQFF	TGCGCCAGCAGCCAGATGGACAGAGACGCCTACAATGAGCAGTTCTTC
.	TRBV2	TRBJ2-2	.	CASSPITRRDTGELFF	TGTGCCAGCAGTCCTATAACTAGAAGGGACACCGGGGAGCTGTTTTTT
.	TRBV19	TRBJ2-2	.	CASSEHVGGTGELFF	TGTGCCAGTAGTGAGCATGTGGGGGGCACCGGGGAGCTGTTTTTT
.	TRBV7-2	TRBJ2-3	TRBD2	CASSSSGGGSDTQYF	TGTGCCAGCAGCAGTAGCGGGGGGGGGTCAGATACGCAGTATTTT
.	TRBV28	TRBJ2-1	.	CASRETDLGFSWYNEQFF	TGTGCCAGCAGAGAAACCGATCTAGGCTTCTCCTGGTACAATGAGCAGTTCTTC
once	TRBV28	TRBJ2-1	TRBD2	CASISAGDNDNEQFF	TGTGCCAGCATATCCGCGGGAGATAACGACAATGAGCAGTTCTTC
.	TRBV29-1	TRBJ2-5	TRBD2	CSVAALAGAQETQYF	TGCAGCGTTGCGGCCCTAGCGGGAGCGCAAGAGACCCAGTACTTC
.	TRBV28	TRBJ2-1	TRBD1	CASSLAKQGGPFGEQFF	TGTGCCAGCAGTTTAGCTAAACAGGGGGGACCCTTTGGTGAGCAGTTCTTC
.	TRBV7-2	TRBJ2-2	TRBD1	CAGRTGTDNTGELFF	TGTGCCGGACGAACCGGGACAGATAACACCGGGGAGCTGTTTTTT
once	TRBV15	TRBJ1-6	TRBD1	CATASGGHSPLHF	TGTGCCACCGCCTCAGGGGGTCATTCACCCCTCCACTTT
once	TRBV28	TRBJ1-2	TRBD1	CASSFGMTGTYGYTF	TGTGCCAGCAGTTTTGGGATGACAGGGACCTATGGCTACACCTTC
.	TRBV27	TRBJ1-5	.	CASSPHRVSQPQHF	TGTGCCAGCAGTCCGCACAGGGTTTCTCAGCCCCAGCATTTT
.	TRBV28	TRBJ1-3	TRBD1	CASSLDRAGGNTIYF	TGTGCCAGCAGTCTAGACAGGGCCGGTGGAAACACCATATATTTT
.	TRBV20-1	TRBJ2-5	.	CSASGASLTGTQYF	TGCAGTGCTAGTGGGGCGAGCCTAACAGGGACCCAGTACTTC
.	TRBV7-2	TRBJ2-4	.	CASSLVGPGIAKNIQYF	TGTGCCAGCAGCTTAGTTGGCCCGGGGATAGCCAAAAACATTCAGTACTTC
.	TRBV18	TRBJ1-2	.	CASSTEQGFYGYTF	TGTGCCAGCTCAACCGAACAGGGTTTCTATGGCTACACCTTC
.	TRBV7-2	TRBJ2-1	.	CASSPGGYRNEQFF	TGTGCCAGCAGCCCAGGTGGGTATAGGAATGAGCAGTTCTTC
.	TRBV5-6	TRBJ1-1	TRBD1	CASSFYGTGRFSEAFF	TGTGCCAGCAGCTTCTACGGGACAGGGAGGTTTTCTGAAGCTTTCTTT
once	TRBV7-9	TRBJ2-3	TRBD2	CASSRTSGSPDTQYF	TGTGCCAGCAGCCGGACTAGCGGGAGCCCAGATACGCAGTATTTT
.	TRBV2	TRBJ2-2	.	CAISGTGELFF	TGTGCCATCTCGGGAACCGGGGAGCTGTTTTTT